The next 23 T cell receptor beta chains were all read from a single sample in a study of blood T cell repertoires in COVID-19. Libraries were prepared by immunoSEQ multiplex PCR; TCRdb keeps only in-frame clonotypes and omits some of them. The repertoire holds fewer than 35,000 clones, with over 75% as singletons. The sequenced sample was peripheral blood. The origin of the receptors is a man in his 70s with acute or convalescent COVID-19.

The V and J genes are TRBV7-8 and TRBJ2-2; 9 bases align to TRBD1. Germline CDR1 reads SGHVS; CDR2 reads FQNEAQ. The CDR3 extends over 15 amino acids. Trimming cost V 4 bases and J 6 bases; bases outside gene matches: 6. CDR3 residues: CASSSGQGGSGELFF. The CDR3 DNA reads as TGTGCCAGCAGCTCGGGACAGGGTGGATCCGGGGAGCTGTTTTTT.

V and J are TRBV11-2 and TRBJ2-3, with 7 bases identical to TRBD1. The CDR3 is made up of 15 amino acids. V dropped 7 bases and J dropped 2; count of bases not matched to a gene: 9. CDR1 and CDR2 from the germline V gene are SGHAT and FQNNGV. In DNA, the CDR3 is TGTGCCAGCAATCTACAGGGGTCTCCCACAGATACGCAGTATTTT. This translates into CASNLQGSPTDTQYF.

The chain recombines TRBV9 with TRBJ2-2, with 7 nucleotides matching TRBD2. V trimming: 0 bases; J trimming: 6 bases; junction bases outside the gene matches: 8. The CDR3 contains 16 residues. CDR1 is SGDLS and CDR2 is YYNGEE in the germline V gene. This chain's CDR3 is CASSVVGGGPSGELFF. The CDR3 DNA reads as TGTGCCAGCAGCGTAGTGGGGGGAGGGCCTTCCGGGGAGCTGTTTTTT.

J is TRBJ2-6 and V is TRBV7-3; no definite D call. The V end lost 5 bases, the J end lost 4 bases, and 6 bases lay between the germline ends. Germline CDR1 reads SGHTA; CDR2 reads FQGTGA. This CDR3 region has 13 residues. The CDR3 here is CASSPGGANVLTF. DNA for the CDR3: TGTGCCAGCAGCCCCGGGGGGGCCAACGTCCTGACTTTC.

This chain joins TRBV2 and TRBJ1-6; 8 nucleotides line up with TRBD1. Germline V CDR1 and CDR2: SNHLY, FYNNEI. Unmatched junction bases numbered 11, after V lost 10 bases and J lost 6 bases. This CDR3 has 15 amino acids. The CDR3 region has the DNA TGTGCCACCAGACCGGACAGGGTATCTAATTCACCCCTCCACTTT. Translating it yields CATRPDRVSNSPLHF.

The chain is built from TRBV5-1 and TRBJ1-1, with a tentative D call TRBD1 (5 bases). The CDR3 has 13 amino acids. The V gene lost 2 bases and the J gene lost 1 base, with 6 bases spanning the gap. From germline, CDR1 is SGHRS and CDR2 YFSETQ. The CDR3 here is CASSFQGNTEAFF. The CDR3 region has the DNA TGCGCCAGCAGCTTTCAGGGGAACACTGAAGCTTTCTTT. The entire variable domain, with the rest obtained from reference TRBV5-1 and TRBJ1-1, is as follows: KAGVTQTPRYLIKTRGQQVTLSCSPISGHRSVSWYQQTPGQGLQFLFEYFSETQRNKGNFPGRFSGRQFSNSRSEMNVSTLELGDSALYLCASSFQGNTEAFFGQGTRLTVV.

The table lists this clone with a few counts. The rearrangement uses TRBV12-5 and TRBJ1-2, with D perhaps TRBD1 (6 bases). The CDR3 length is 14 residues. Germline assignment: CDR1 LGHNT and CDR2 FRNRAP. The ends were cut back, 2 bases at V and 13 bases at J, with 20 bases in the middle. The CDR3 spells CASGLIEQGLWITF. Written as DNA, the CDR3 is TGTGCTAGTGGTTTGATAGAACAGGGCCTTTGGATCACCTTC.

The gene calls are TRBV30 and TRBJ1-2; weak D call: TRBD1 (5 bases). The CDR3 has 13 residues. Per the germline V gene, CDR1 is GTSNPN and CDR2 is SVGIG (reference sequence). V gave up 4 bases and J gave up 4 bases, with 13 bases separating them. CDR3 nucleotide sequence: TGTGCCTGGAATAAGGGGCAACTCTATGGCTACACCTTC. Protein: CAWNKGQLYGYTF.

The chain is built from TRBV5-1 and TRBJ2-2; 8 nucleotides agree with TRBD1. The germline gives CDR1 SGHRS, CDR2 YFSETQ. This CDR3 has 18 amino acids. V lost 0 bases and J lost 5; bases outside the gene matches: 12. As DNA, the CDR3 is TGCGCCAGCAGCTTGGTCGGGGCCAGGGGGCGAAAAACCGGGGAGCTGTTTTTT. Amino acids: CASSLVGARGRKTGELFF.

In DNA, the CDR3 is TGTGCCAGCAGCTCAACAGCGGTAGGCGAAAAACTGTTTTTT. This gives the protein CASSSTAVGEKLFF. V usage is TRBV5-6 and J usage is TRBJ1-4, with unresolved D. Germline V CDR1 and CDR2: SGHDT, YYEEEE. With 3 bases removed from V and 8 bases from J, the gap between germline ends came to 14 bases. This CDR3 is 14 amino acids long.

This sequence joins TRBV4-2 and TRBJ1-2; weak D call: TRBD1 (6 bases). V was pared by 4 bases and J by 2 bases, with 14 bases between. The CDR3 contains 15 residues. Germline CDR1 and CDR2: LGHNA and YNFKEQ. The CDR3 protein is CASSRSGQLNYGYTF. CDR3 bases: TGTGCCAGCAGCCGGAGTGGACAGCTAAACTATGGCTACACCTTC.

This clone was detected only once. V usage is TRBV11-3 and J usage is TRBJ2-3, with 10 positions matching TRBD2. This CDR3 comprises 16 residues. The germline CDR1 and CDR2 sequences are SGHNT and YENEEA. Trimming at V came to 2 bases and at J to 1 base, leaving 3 bases not matched to a gene. The CDR3 spells CASSLKAGGGTDTQYF. The CDR3 nucleotides read TGTGCCAGCAGCTTAAAAGCGGGAGGGGGCACAGATACGCAGTATTTT.

The chain employs TRBV28 and TRBJ2-7; D may be TRBD1 (6 bases). CDR1 and CDR2 from the germline V gene are MDHEN and SYDVKM. Trimming took off 8 bases at V and 0 bases at J, with 17 bases between the two ends. CDR3 length: 15 amino acids. CDR3 amino acids: CASGSQPDSSYEQYF. The CDR3 nucleotides read TGTGCCAGCGGATCCCAGCCGGACAGCTCCTACGAGCAGTACTTC.

This chain connects TRBV7-3 to TRBJ2-1; 7 positions match TRBD2. CDR1 SGHTA and CDR2 FQGTGA come from the germline V gene. Trimming removed 5 bases from V and 0 bases from J; junction bases left unmatched: 7. The CDR3 contains 16 residues. The CDR3 nucleotides read TGTGCCAGCAGCCCACGGACTAGTTTCTCCTACAATGAGCAGTTCTTC. It specifies CASSPRTSFSYNEQFF.

The rearrangement links TRBV25-1 to TRBJ1-4; D possibly corresponds to TRBD1 (6 bases). The ends were cut back, 4 bases at V and 4 bases at J, with 22 bases in the middle. The CDR3 totals 18 residues. From germline, CDR1 is MGHDK and CDR2 SYGVNS. The CDR3: CASSGFRDQGGYNEKLFF. DNA for the CDR3: TGTGCCAGCAGTGGATTTAGGGATCAAGGGGGATATAATGAAAAACTGTTTTTT.

The V gene is TRBV11-3, the J gene TRBJ2-7; 7 bases map to TRBD2. CDR1 SGHNT and CDR2 YENEEA come from the germline V gene. The length of the CDR3 is 14 residues. J lost 6 bases, V lost 0 bases, and 5 bases had no gene match. The CDR3 spells CASSLEGGSREQYF. The CDR3 coding sequence is TGTGCCAGCAGCTTAGAGGGCGGGAGCCGCGAGCAGTACTTC.

The V call is TRBV7-2, the J call TRBJ2-7; TRBD1 aligns across 7 bases. The CDR3 has 14 amino acids. Losses at the gene ends were 5 bases for V and 5 bases for J; bases not matched to a gene: 9. CDR1 and CDR2 from the germline V gene are SGHTA and FQGNSA. CDR3 DNA: TGTGCCAGCAGCCGCTCGGGACAGAAACACGAGCAGTACTTC. It encodes CASSRSGQKHEQYF. The complete variable domain, with remaining parts taken from reference TRBV7-2 and TRBJ2-7, reads GAGVSQSPSNKVTEKGKDVELRCDPISGHTALYWYRQSLGQGLEFLIYFQGNSAPDKSGLPSDRFSAERTGGSVSTLTIQRTQQEDSAVYLCASSRSGQKHEQYFGPGTRLTVT.

This clone occurred a few times. The gene calls are TRBV5-4 and TRBJ1-5; possible D gene TRBD1, 5 bases. The germline V and J ends were trimmed by 0 bases and 5 bases, with 12 bases remaining between them. Looked up from germline, CDR1 is SGHNT and CDR2 is YYREEE (reference sequence). The CDR3 loop spans 15 amino acids. The CDR3 loop reads CASSLGTGKDQPQHF. The CDR3 DNA is TGTGCCAGCAGCTTGGGAACAGGCAAAGATCAGCCCCAGCATTTT.

The chain uses TRBV6-5 and TRBJ2-2; no firm D call. V dropped 0 bases and J dropped 4 bases, with 6 bases sitting between them. The CDR3 consists of 14 residues. CDR1 and CDR2 from the germline V gene are MNHEY and SVGAGI. This chain's CDR3 is CASSYSSPTGELFF. Written as DNA, the CDR3 is TGTGCCAGCAGTTACTCGAGCCCCACCGGGGAGCTGTTTTTT.

This clone was counted only a few times. This chain links TRBV9 with TRBJ2-2, with D tentatively TRBD1 (7 bases). The V gene lost 4 bases and the J gene lost 4 bases, with 11 bases spanning the gap. CDR3 length equals 14 residues. CDR1 is SGDLS and CDR2 is YYNGEE in the germline V gene. The CDR3 coding sequence is TGTGCCAGCAGCCTCCAGGGGGGCACCGGGGAGCTGTTTTTT. Amino acids: CASSLQGGTGELFF.

This clone was counted only a few times. The chain couples TRBV6-2 or TRBV6-3 to TRBJ2-1, with D unresolved. This CDR3 has 15 amino acids. CDR1 and CDR2 from the germline V gene are MNHEY and SVGEGT. Trimming removed 2 bases at V and 0 bases at J, with 8 bases between. CDR3 bases: TGTGCCAGCAGTTACCCGACAAGCTCCTACAATGAGCAGTTCTTC. It is translated as CASSYPTSSYNEQFF.

The chain carries TRBV30 and TRBJ2-2; a weak D match, TRBD2 (6 bases). The V end lost 0 bases, the J end lost 4 bases, and 15 bases lay between the germline ends. The CDR3 covers 16 residues. Germline V lookup: CDR1 GTSNPN, CDR2 SVGIG (reference sequence). The DNA of the CDR3 is TGTGCCTGGAGTGTTTTTAGCGGAGCCCTCACCGGGGAGCTGTTTTTT. It is translated as CAWSVFSGALTGELFF.

The chain couples TRBV28 to TRBJ2-1; 8 bases agree with TRBD1. Germline V gene data show CDR1 as MDHEN and CDR2 as SYDVKM. The V and J ends lost 3 bases and 7 bases, in that order; junction bases with no gene match: 11. This CDR3 spans 16 amino acids. CDR3 coding DNA: TGTGCCAGCAGTTTGAGACGGCAGGGGGCCACTAATGAGCAGTTCTTC. This sequence encodes CASSLRRQGATNEQFF.